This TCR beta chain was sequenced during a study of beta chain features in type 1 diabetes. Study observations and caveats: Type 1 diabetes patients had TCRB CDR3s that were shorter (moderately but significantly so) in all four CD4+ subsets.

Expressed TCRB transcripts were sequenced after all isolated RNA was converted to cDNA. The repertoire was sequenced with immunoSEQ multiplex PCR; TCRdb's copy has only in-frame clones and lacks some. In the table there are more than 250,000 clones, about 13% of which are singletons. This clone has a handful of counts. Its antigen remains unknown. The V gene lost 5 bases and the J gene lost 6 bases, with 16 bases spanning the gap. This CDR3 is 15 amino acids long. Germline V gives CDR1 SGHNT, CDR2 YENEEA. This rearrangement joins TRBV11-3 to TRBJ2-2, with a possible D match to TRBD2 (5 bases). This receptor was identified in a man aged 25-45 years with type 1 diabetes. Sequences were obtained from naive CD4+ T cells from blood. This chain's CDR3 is CASSPSPGWAGELFF. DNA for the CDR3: TGTGCCAGCAGCCCATCACCGGGGTGGGCCGGGGAGCTGTTTTTT.